The entry below gives a single T cell receptor beta chain sequence along with its context. The sample comes from a study of blood T cell repertoires in COVID-19. Study-level background: Acute-phase and convalescent COVID-19 samples originated in the United States, Italy and Spain. Sources were T cells, B-cell-depleted T cells, or PBMCs; the material itself was cDNA or gDNA.

The CDR3 totals 15 residues. Per germline, CDR1 SGDLS and CDR2 YYNGEE. Trimming stripped 2 bases from V and 1 base from J, with 12 bases between. How the authors handled the data: Reference gene primer amplification gave estimated nucleated cell counts. Sequencing was performed with immunoSEQ multiplex PCR; in TCRdb, only in-frame clones are kept and a portion is missing. For V, J and clone size, that table is used; D and trimming come from the DNA. Of over 150,000 clones listed, 88% are singletons. This receptor was taken from a man between 45 and 60 years old with COVID-19, enrolled during active disease. Sequenced material: peripheral blood. The V call is TRBV9, the J call TRBJ1-1, with D possibly being TRBD1 (6 bases). The CDR3 bases are TGTGCCAGCAGCGTCGGACAGCCAGAGAACACTGAAGCTTTCTTT. Translating it yields CASSVGQPENTEAFF.